The source of this T cell receptor beta chain is a study of blood T cell repertoires in COVID-19. Across the study: Donors in the United States, Italy and Spain gave samples during acute or convalescent COVID-19.

As processed by the authors: From reference gene primer amplification, estimates of nucleated cell counts were derived. Sequencing was performed with immunoSEQ multiplex PCR; in TCRdb, only in-frame clones are kept and a portion is missing. V and J calls and clone size follow that table, whereas D and trimming were derived from the DNA. The table shows a few hundred thousand clones, with roughly 87% occurring only once. Germline V CDR1 and CDR2: SNHLY, FYNNEI. V lost 0 bases and J 8 bases, leaving 16 bases between the germline ends. The CDR3 is 15 amino acids. Individuals drawn from about 26 US areas were about 18 to 100 years old. Which cohort a participant joined came from the clinical history participants gave.

J is TRBJ1-2 and V is TRBV2; D is ambiguous. The sequence came from a young woman who had recovered from COVID-19. Sample: PBMCs or T cells enriched from blood (not recorded which). CDR3 DNA sequence: TGTGCCAGCAGTGAAGCTTTCGTGGGCGGCGGGGGCTACACCTTC. Amino acids: CASSEAFVGGGGYTF.